Listed below are T cell receptor beta chains from one sample, sequenced in a study of blood T cells in healthy people across ages. Each CDR3 protein is one row after TCRdb ran MiXCR on the 5' RACE reads. The top ten clones hold 51% of a sample with 350,000 to 450,000 distinct CDR3 sequences, 52% of them seen once. The sequenced sample was blood. Every receptor here comes from a man aged 55-75 years in good health. Each CDR3 is given with its conserved first and last residue. The order of the fields is CDR3 DNA, CDR3 protein, D gene, J gene, V gene, clone size. The D gene is left open where the match is weak. Only part of the rows carry a size: once, few, many, or a class if the clone is expanded.

TGTGCCAACGGGACTAGCGGGACCTACGAGCAGTACTTC CANGTSGTYEQYF TRBD2 TRBJ2-7 TRBV6-2/TRBV6-3 NA
TGTGCCAGCAGCTTAGGAGGGTTACGCGGGAGGGCCAGAGATACGCAGTATTTT CASSLGGLRGRARDTQYF TRBD2 TRBJ2-3 TRBV7-2 NA
TGTGCCAGCAGCTCCACAGATACGCAGTATTTT CASSSTDTQYF NA TRBJ2-3 TRBV11-2 many
TGCGCCAGCAGCCAGGACTCCAGCCCCAATGAGCAGTACTTC CASSQDSSPNEQYF NA TRBJ2-7 TRBV4-3 NA
TGTGCCAGCAGCGTAGGTACCAGGGGGAGCACAGATACGCAGTATTTT CASSVGTRGSTDTQYF TRBD1 TRBJ2-3 TRBV9 NA
TGTGCCAGCTCACGTGCAGGTTGGGAGACCCAGTACTTC CASSRAGWETQYF NA TRBJ2-5 TRBV18 NA
TGCGCCAGCAGCCAAAGCCCCCGACAGGGGGGGATCCAAGAGACCCAGTACTTC CASSQSPRQGGIQETQYF TRBD1 TRBJ2-5 TRBV4-1 NA
TGTGCCAGCAGTTACGCGACGCGACTAGCGGGGAAAGCAGATACGCAGTATTTT CASSYATRLAGKADTQYF TRBD2 TRBJ2-3 TRBV6-5 few
TGTGCCAGCAGCGTAGATCCTGACAGCTCCTATGGCTACACCTTC CASSVDPDSSYGYTF NA TRBJ1-2 TRBV9 NA
TGCGCCGGCAGTGACCAGCGGGGTAATTCACCCCTCCACTTT CAGSDQRGNSPLHF NA TRBJ1-6 TRBV10-2 NA
TGCAGTGCACCCTCTTGGGACAGGGCCACCAAAGGGTATGAGCAGTTCTTC CSAPSWDRATKGYEQFF TRBD1 TRBJ2-1 TRBV20-1 NA
TGCAGTGCTAGTTCTCTAGCGGGAGTAGGCGAGCAGTACTTC CSASSLAGVGEQYF TRBD2 TRBJ2-7 TRBV20-1 NA
TGCAGTGCTAGAGATGTGTTAGGGACAGGGGTTTACTACGAGCAGTACTTC CSARDVLGTGVYYEQYF TRBD1 TRBJ2-7 TRBV20-1 few
TGTGCCACCCGTCGGACCCGAGGGCCTTACGAGCAGTACTTC CATRRTRGPYEQYF NA TRBJ2-7 TRBV10-3 NA
TGTGCCAGCAGCCCATTTGGACAGGGTTACGAGCAGTACTTC CASSPFGQGYEQYF TRBD1 TRBJ2-7 TRBV7-9 few
TGCGCCACGTCGAAAGTCCGGGACAGGGGTGAGACCCAGTACTTC CATSKVRDRGETQYF TRBD1 TRBJ2-5 TRBV5-1 NA
TGTGCCGGGTCCTACGCGGCGGGAACTGAAGCTTTCTTT CAGSYAAGTEAFF NA TRBJ1-1 TRBV5-5 once
TGCAGCGTTGTGGCAAGCTCCTACGAGCAGTACTTC CSVVASSYEQYF NA TRBJ2-7 TRBV29-1 few
TGCGCCAGCAGCCAAGTTGGAGGGTGGGGCGGGGAGCTGTTTTTT CASSQVGGWGGELFF NA TRBJ2-2 TRBV4-3 NA
TGTGCCAGCAGCCAAAAGATCCGGGCGGTGGGGGAGCAGTACTTC CASSQKIRAVGEQYF NA TRBJ2-7 TRBV14 NA
TGTGCCAGCAGCCAGTTGGGACCTCGTGGCTACACCTTC CASSQLGPRGYTF NA TRBJ1-2 TRBV7-2 once
TGTGCCAGCAGCGCCCAGGGTTACCGTACGTACTTC CASSAQGYRTYF NA TRBJ2-5 TRBV11-2 few
TGTGCCAGCAGCTTAGAGAGCGGGAGGCCCCAAGAGACCCAGTACTTC CASSLESGRPQETQYF TRBD2 TRBJ2-5 TRBV7-2 many
TGCAGTGCCCCCTTGGCCCCGGGACAGGGGAACACTGAAGCTTTCTTT CSAPLAPGQGNTEAFF TRBD1 TRBJ1-1 TRBV20-1 NA
TGTGCCAGCAGCACCGGACAGTTAAGCCAAGAGACCCAGTACTTC CASSTGQLSQETQYF NA TRBJ2-5 TRBV6-2/TRBV6-3 NA
TGTGCCACCAGTGATCCGGGACTACAGCACAATGAGCAGTTCTTC CATSDPGLQHNEQFF TRBD2 TRBJ2-1 TRBV24-1 few
TGCAGTGCTCGGACAGGGTCCCTCTACGAGCAGTACTTC CSARTGSLYEQYF TRBD1 TRBJ2-7 TRBV20-1 few
TGTGCCAGCAACACTAACCCCGGGACAGGGGCTTCGTGGTACTTC CASNTNPGTGASWYF TRBD1 TRBJ2-4 TRBV6-1 NA
TGTGCCAGCAGCTTCATGACGGCGAGGGAGACCCAGTACTTC CASSFMTARETQYF NA TRBJ2-5 TRBV6-1 NA
TGTGCCAGCAGCCATAGCCAGAGTGGGGAGACCCAGTACTTC CASSHSQSGETQYF NA TRBJ2-5 TRBV6-1 NA
TGTGCCGGGAGTGTATTGGGCCAGACCCAGTACTTC CAGSVLGQTQYF NA TRBJ2-5 TRBV30 NA
TGTGCCAGCAGCCAAGGGAACTCCAACTATGGCTACACCTTC CASSQGNSNYGYTF NA TRBJ1-2 TRBV3-1 NA
TGTGCCAGCAGTGATAAGAGGACTAGCGGGAGGGGGAAGAGGGATACGCAGTATTTT CASSDKRTSGRGKRDTQYF TRBD2 TRBJ2-3 TRBV25-1 NA
TGTGCCAGCGCCAGTTCGGCGGGGGGGCATTACAATGAGCAGTTCTTC CASASSAGGHYNEQFF TRBD2 TRBJ2-1 TRBV7-2 NA
TGTGCCAGCAGTATGAGGGAGACCCAGTACTTC CASSMRETQYF NA TRBJ2-5 TRBV27 NA
TGTGCCAGCAGTTATGCCACCCCGGGACTCAGCGAGCAGTACTTC CASSYATPGLSEQYF NA TRBJ2-7 TRBV6-2/TRBV6-3 few
TGTGCCAGCAGAATGATTATAGGCGGAGCCCATTCACCCCTCCACTTT CASRMIIGGAHSPLHF NA TRBJ1-6 TRBV6-2/TRBV6-3 NA
TGTGCCAGCGGGGCATCCGAAGAGACCCAGTACTTC CASGASEETQYF NA TRBJ2-5 TRBV12-3/TRBV12-4 NA
TGTGCCAGCAGCTCCCTCAGGAGCACAGATACGCAGTATTTT CASSSLRSTDTQYF NA TRBJ2-3 TRBV7-3 NA
TGTGCCAGCAGTGGGGAAGGAGGGTACAATGAGCAGTTCTTC CASSGEGGYNEQFF NA TRBJ2-1 TRBV2 NA
TGTGCCAGCAGTCCTCTTCCGGGGGGCTCTGGGGCCAACGTCCTGACTTTC CASSPLPGGSGANVLTF TRBD2 TRBJ2-6 TRBV12-3/TRBV12-4 few
TGTGCCAGCAGCCATAACACCGGGGAGCTGTTTTTT CASSHNTGELFF NA TRBJ2-2 TRBV5-6 NA
TGCAGTGCTAGTTCGGGTTACAGTTCCTACGAGCAGTACTTC CSASSGYSSYEQYF NA TRBJ2-7 TRBV20-1 many
TGTGCCACCAGTGACACAAAAGGACAGGGCTTTAACAATGAGCAGTTCTTC CATSDTKGQGFNNEQFF TRBD1 TRBJ2-1 TRBV24-1 NA
TGCGCCAGCAGCTTGGTCGACGGGGGGGCTGGAGATACGCAGTATTTT CASSLVDGGAGDTQYF TRBD2 TRBJ2-3 TRBV5-1 many
TGTGCCAGCAGTGAAAGGCAGGGGAATACGCAGTATTTT CASSERQGNTQYF NA TRBJ2-3 TRBV2 NA
TGTGCCAGCAGCCCTCCAAGGACAGCCAAAAACATTCAGTACTTC CASSPPRTAKNIQYF NA TRBJ2-4 TRBV5-6 NA
TGCGCCAGCAGCTTGGGTCAAGTGGGAGGTCAAGAGACCCAGTACTTC CASSLGQVGGQETQYF NA TRBJ2-5 TRBV5-1 few
TGCAGCGTTGCGGGGGACAGGGGCTACAATGAGCAGTTCTTC CSVAGDRGYNEQFF TRBD1 TRBJ2-1 TRBV29-1 NA
TGCAGCGTTGAAGGGGGATTCCGGGACAGCCCTAATGAGCAGTACTTC CSVEGGFRDSPNEQYF TRBD1 TRBJ2-5 TRBV29-1 few
TGTGCCAGCAGCCATGGCAGGGGGCTTGAACACGAGCAGTACTTC CASSHGRGLEHEQYF TRBD1 TRBJ2-7 TRBV7-8 NA
TGCGCCGCGACAGGGGACTACGAGCAGTACTTC CAATGDYEQYF TRBD1 TRBJ2-7 TRBV10-2 NA
TGTGCCAGCACCCCGGGAGGGGCGGGTAGAACTGAAGCTTTCTTT CASTPGGAGRTEAFF NA TRBJ1-1 TRBV6-6 NA
TGTGCCAGCTCACCGGACAGGGGAGCCAACGGCTACACCTTC CASSPDRGANGYTF TRBD1 TRBJ1-2 TRBV18 NA
TGTGCCAGTAGTATCCCAAACTTGAACACTGAAGCTTTCTTT CASSIPNLNTEAFF NA TRBJ1-1 TRBV19 NA
TGCGCCAGCAGCCAAGCGGCTAGCGGGGGCGGGGGGTCCTACGAGCAGTACTTC CASSQAASGGGGSYEQYF TRBD2 TRBJ2-7 TRBV4-3 NA
TGTGCCAGCAGTCGCCCCGGGGGAGCCGAGCAGTACTTC CASSRPGGAEQYF NA TRBJ2-7 TRBV12-3/TRBV12-4 NA
TGCAGCAAAGGCGGGAGAGTTGCGAACATTCAGTACTTC CSKGGRVANIQYF TRBD2 TRBJ2-4 TRBV20-1 NA
TGTGCCAGCGGCACGGACAGGGTGCAGCCCCAGCATTTT CASGTDRVQPQHF TRBD1 TRBJ1-5 TRBV2 NA
TGTGCCAGCACCCGCAGGGGGGACGGCTACACCTTC CASTRRGDGYTF TRBD1 TRBJ1-2 TRBV6-6 many